Sequencing of this T cell receptor (beta chain) was carried out in a study of blood T cell repertoires in COVID-19. Study at large: Donors in the United States, Italy and Spain gave samples during acute or convalescent COVID-19. T cells, B-cell-depleted T cells, or PBMCs provided the cDNA or gDNA that served as material.

The V end was cut by 0 bases, the J end by 3 bases, with 11 bases between. CDR1 is LGHDT and CDR2 is YNNKEL in the germline V gene (reference sequence). This CDR3 region has 15 residues. Authors' processing steps: Amplification of reference gene primers was used by the study to estimate nucleated cell counts. TCRdb keeps only in-frame clones here, not all; method: immunoSEQ multiplex PCR. From that table come the V and J calls and clone size; the DNA was used to work out D and trimming. The table includes roughly 70,000 clones, over 75% detected once. The J gene is TRBJ2-5, the V gene TRBV3-1 (or the pseudogene TRBV3-2), with D possibly being TRBD2 (6 bases). The TCR comes from a man aged 65 to 79 with active or convalescent COVID-19. The sample taken for sequencing was peripheral blood. CDR3 DNA: TGTGCCAGCAGCCAAGATACTAGCTTAGAAGAGACCCAGTACTTC. Its protein is CASSQDTSLEETQYF.